These 27 T cell receptor beta chains came from one sample sequenced in a study of circulating CD8 cells and anti-PD-1 response in melanoma. Sorting of live CD3+CD8+TCRalphabeta+ cells by PD-1 and/or TIGIT gave four subsets. TCR libraries were prepared from about 15 ng of total RNA with the QIAseq Immune Repertoire TCR panel. TCRdb itself ran the reads through MiXCR, one entry per CDR3 protein. The table has several hundred distinct CDR3 sequences, about 7.7% seen once. The input for sequencing was CD8+ T cells from PBMCs, taken at baseline or after one month of anti-PD-1 therapy (not recorded which). All receptors come from a human donor with melanoma.

In its sample, this clonotype is medium-sized. The genes are TRBV20-1 and TRBJ2-1; TRBD2 matches at 12 bases. Germline values: CDR1 DFQATT, CDR2 SNEGSKA (reference sequence). This CDR3 has 12 amino acids. CDR3 nucleotide sequence: TGCAGGGCGGGACTAGCGGGCAATGAGCAGTTCTTC. It specifies CRAGLAGNEQFF.

Relative to its sample, this clonotype is medium-sized. This chain links TRBV11-2 with TRBJ2-5, with 9 bases lining up with TRBD1. The CDR3 is 15 residues long. Trimming took 1 base from V and 5 from J; bases not matched to a gene: 5. CDR1 is SGHAT and CDR2 is FQNNGV in the germline V gene. The DNA for the CDR3 is TGTGCCAGCAGCTTAGGGACAGGGGCTGGGGAGACCCAGTACTTC. Its translation is CASSLGTGAGETQYF.

Only a few counts were recorded for this clonotype. The chain joins TRBV9 to TRBJ2-1; possible D gene TRBD1, 5 bases. Trimming stripped 5 bases from V and 5 bases from J, with 14 bases between. The CDR3 covers 14 residues. CDR1 and CDR2 from the germline V gene are SGDLS and YYNGEE. This chain's CDR3 is CASRPAPGNNEQFF. The CDR3 DNA reads as TGTGCCAGCAGACCCGCCCCAGGGAACAATGAGCAGTTCTTC.

This clonotype is judged large (0.1 to 1%). The chain combines TRBV6-5 with TRBJ2-1; 10 nucleotides align to TRBD2. Germline lookup yields CDR1 MNHEY and CDR2 SVGAGI. CDR3 length equals 15 residues. The ends lost 2 bases at V and 9 bases at J; junction bases unmatched: 7. The CDR3 sequence: CASSYSLAGESEQFF. Written as DNA, the CDR3 is TGTGCCAGCAGTTACAGCCTAGCGGGGGAAAGTGAGCAGTTCTTC.

This clonotype is large (0.1 to 1%) within its sample. The chain employs TRBV5-1 and TRBJ2-7; TRBD1 agrees at 7 bases. The CDR3 is 18 amino acids. CDR1 SGHRS and CDR2 YFSETQ come from the germline V gene. V was pared by 5 bases and J by 5 bases, with 22 bases of the junction left unmatched. For the CDR3, the DNA is TGCGCCAGCAGGCAACACCTACCACAGGGGAATTTAGTCCACGAGCAGTACTTC. Protein product: CASRQHLPQGNLVHEQYF.

This clonotype is classed as medium-sized. The rearrangement links TRBV30 to TRBJ2-7; no firm D call. Germline V gene lookup returns CDR1 GTSNPN and CDR2 SVGIG (reference sequence). V shed 0 bases and J shed 0 bases, with 12 bases lying between them. The CDR3 spans 15 residues. In DNA form, the CDR3 reads TGTGCCTGGAGTGTACTGGCAAGCTTCTCCTACGAGCAGTACTTC. It is translated as CAWSVLASFSYEQYF. Filled out from reference TRBV30 and TRBJ2-7, the complete variable domain reads SQTIHQWPATLVQPVGSPLSLECTVEGTSNPNLYWYRQAAGRGLQLLFYSVGIGQISSEVPQNLSASRPQDRQFILSSKKLLLSDSGFYLCAWSVLASFSYEQYFGPGTRLTVT.

Within the sample, this clonotype is large (0.1 to 1%). CDR3 region: CASSVWGALGDEQFF. In DNA, the CDR3 is TGTGCCAGCAGCGTATGGGGGGCCCTTGGGGATGAGCAGTTCTTC. The rearrangement links TRBV9 to TRBJ2-1; the D call may be TRBD1 or TRBD2 (6 bases each). V gave up 1 base and J gave up 8 bases, with 16 bases separating them. This CDR3 spans 15 amino acids. Germline V gives CDR1 SGDLS, CDR2 YYNGEE.

This clonotype is large in the sample. The chain combines TRBV9 with TRBJ2-1, with 10 bases matching TRBD2. The CDR3 has 15 residues. The V segment lost 3 bases and the J segment 5 bases; nucleotides outside the gene matches: 5. Germline V lookup: CDR1 SGDLS, CDR2 YYNGEE. CDR3 bases: TGTGCCAGCAGCGCTAGCGGGGGATTTAACAATGAGCAGTTCTTC. It yields the protein CASSASGGFNNEQFF.

This clonotype qualifies as medium-sized. V is TRBV19 and J is TRBJ2-5; D call uncertain. CDR3 length: 13 residues. The germline CDR1 and CDR2 sequences are LNHDA and SQIVND (reference sequence). Trimming stripped 4 bases from V and 5 bases from J, with 11 bases between. CDR3 coding DNA: TGTGCCAGTAGTAGGGGTATTCTCGAGACCCAGTACTTC. Protein product: CASSRGILETQYF.

This clonotype is deemed hyperexpanded. This chain joins TRBV20-1 and TRBJ1-4; a weak D match, TRBD1 (5 bases). CDR1 and CDR2 from the germline V gene are DFQATT and SNEGSKA (reference sequence). Deletions cut 2 bases from V and 0 bases from J, with 7 bases between. The CDR3 length is 14 residues. CDR3 region: CSARSTATNEKLFF. CDR3 DNA: TGCAGTGCTAGATCGACAGCAACTAATGAAAAACTGTTTTTT.

This clonotype qualifies as medium-sized. This sequence joins TRBV2 and TRBJ2-7; the match to TRBD1 covers 7 bases. Losses at the gene ends were 6 bases for V and 3 bases for J; bases not matched to a gene: 2. The CDR3 loop spans 12 amino acids. The V gene's germline CDR1 is SNHLY and CDR2 FYNNEI. The chain's CDR3 is CASSRTGYEQYF. The CDR3 DNA follows: TGTGCCAGCAGCCGGACAGGCTACGAGCAGTACTTC.

Concerning this clonotype itself: Since a much larger clone is just one base distant, this may be a read error. CDR3 amino acids: CASSLSGPYNEQLF. Here the CDR3 DNA reads TGTGCCAGCAGCTTGAGTGGCCCCTACAATGAGCAGCTCTTC. This chain connects TRBV5-6 to TRBJ2-1; D is undetermined. Germline lookup yields CDR1 SGHDT and CDR2 YYEEEE. This CDR3 contains 14 residues.

Relative to its sample, this clonotype is medium-sized. The chain combines TRBV10-3 with TRBJ1-2, with D uncertain. CDR3 length: 15 residues. The germline CDR1 and CDR2 sequences are ENHRY and SYGVKD. V lost 0 bases to trimming and J lost 8 bases, with 16 bases between them. CDR3 in DNA: TGTGCCATCAGTGAGTCATCGGTCCCTCGGCAGGGCTACACCTTC. It encodes CAISESSVPRQGYTF.

By share, this clonotype ranks as medium-sized. This chain uses TRBV7-2 with TRBJ1-2; D ambiguous. Germline V lookup: CDR1 SGHTA, CDR2 FQGNSA. This CDR3 spans 13 amino acids. Trimming stripped 3 bases from V and 4 bases from J, with 9 bases between. CDR3: CASSFDGAYGYTF. DNA of the CDR3: TGTGCCAGCAGCTTTGACGGTGCCTATGGCTACACCTTC.

This clonotype is medium-sized (0.01 to 0.1%) in the sample. The genes are TRBV2 and TRBJ1-2, with TRBD1 as a possible D gene (6 bases). V shed 7 bases and J shed 0 bases, with 9 bases lying between them. Germline assignment: CDR1 SNHLY and CDR2 FYNNEI. The CDR3 length is 13 residues. CDR3 in amino acids: CASTDRSNYGYTF. Here the CDR3 DNA reads TGTGCCAGCACCGACAGGTCTAACTATGGCTACACCTTC.

Sample share makes this clonotype medium-sized. CDR3 in DNA: TGCAGCGCGTCGGGGGCCTGGGGTGAAAAACTGTTTTTT. This sequence encodes CSASGAWGEKLFF. The chain has TRBV29-1 and TRBJ1-4, with D perhaps matching TRBD1 (6 bases). With 7 bases removed from V and 7 bases from J, the gap between germline ends came to 16 bases. Germline assignment: CDR1 SQVTM and CDR2 ANQGSEA. The CDR3 spans 13 residues.

This clonotype is labeled as medium-sized. The chain combines TRBV5-4 with TRBJ2-2; D possibly corresponds to TRBD2 (5 bases). The CDR3 covers 14 residues. Germline-derived CDR1 and CDR2 are SGHNT and YYREEE (reference sequence). With 5 bases removed from V and 2 bases from J, the gap between germline ends came to 10 bases. The CDR3 DNA sequence: TGTGCCAGCAGGTTGAGCGGTAACACCGGGGAGCTGTTTTTT. Its translation is CASRLSGNTGELFF.

This clonotype is hyperexpanded (1% or more) by share. The V call is TRBV7-2, the J call TRBJ1-1, with a tentative D call TRBD1 (5 bases). From germline, CDR1 is SGHTA and CDR2 FQGNSA. CDR3 length: 18 residues. Trimming took off 5 bases at V and 0 bases at J, with 22 bases between the two ends. DNA for the CDR3: TGTGCCAGCAGCCAAAGCGGCCCAGGGCGTTTTATGAACACTGAAGCTTTCTTT. This encodes CASSQSGPGRFMNTEAFF.

In its sample, this clonotype is medium-sized. V usage is TRBV4-1 and J usage is TRBJ1-1, with D perhaps matching TRBD1 (6 bases). With 2 bases removed from V and 3 bases from J, the gap between germline ends came to 16 bases. This CDR3 has 16 residues. Germline V gene sequence: CDR1 MGHRA, CDR2 YSYEKL. The CDR3 loop reads CASSQSTGRGDTEAFF. The CDR3 DNA reads TGCGCCAGCAGCCAATCCACAGGGCGAGGGGACACTGAAGCTTTCTTT.

This clonotype rates as medium-sized. The V gene is TRBV5-4, the J gene TRBJ2-7; D is unclear. Looked up from germline, CDR1 is SGHNT and CDR2 is YYREEE (reference sequence). This CDR3 contains 15 residues. V was clipped by 0 bases and J by 2 bases, with 12 bases between them. For the CDR3, the DNA is TGTGCCAGCAGCTTGGCTAGTCCCCTTCCCTACGAGCAGTACTTC. It encodes CASSLASPLPYEQYF.

By sample share, this clonotype is medium-sized. The chain employs TRBV27 and TRBJ2-7, with 11 positions matching TRBD2. CDR3 length: 13 amino acids. The germline V gene has CDR1 MNHEY and CDR2 SMNVEV (reference sequence). V lost 5 bases, J lost 10 bases, and 7 bases stayed unmatched. CDR3 in DNA: TGTGCCAGCAGTCCCGGGACTAGCGGATATCAGTACTTC. Translated: CASSPGTSGYQYF.

By share, this clonotype ranks as medium-sized. V is TRBV27 and J is TRBJ2-3; D might be TRBD1 or TRBD2, each matching 5 bases. This CDR3 is 15 amino acids long. Germline loops: CDR1 MNHEY, CDR2 SMNVEV (reference sequence). V was shortened by 6 bases and J by 1 base, with 14 bases between the two germline ends. CDR3: CASRGPRARTDTQYF. The CDR3 nucleotides are TGTGCCAGCAGGGGACCCAGGGCCCGCACAGATACGCAGTATTTT.

This clonotype counts as medium-sized. The chain uses TRBV28 and TRBJ1-2, with 8 bases aligning to TRBD1. The CDR3 covers 15 residues. V gave up 3 bases and J gave up 9 bases; unmatched junction bases: 12. Germline lookup yields CDR1 MDHEN and CDR2 SYDVKM. CDR3 residues: CASSLLAGQASRYTF. CDR3 coding DNA: TGTGCCAGCAGTTTGTTGGCGGGACAGGCAAGCCGCTACACCTTC.

This clonotype was picked up a small number of times. Germline and junction disagree at one end, which may indicate a read error. The V and J genes are TRBV24-1 and TRBJ2-3, with TRBD1 matching 8 bases. This CDR3 is 18 amino acids long. Looked up from germline, CDR1 is KGHDR and CDR2 is SFDVKD. The CDR3 here is CATSDAAPSQGAGYTQYF. The DNA for the CDR3 is TGTGCCACCAGTGATGCTGCCCCCAGTCAGGGGGCGGGTTATACGCAGTATTTC.

This clonotype was detected only a few times. The CDR3 reads CASSPLGPADEQYF. In DNA form, the CDR3 reads TGTGCCAGCAGTCCCCTAGGGCCAGCCGACGAGCAGTACTTC. The chain links TRBV27 to TRBJ2-7; D gene ambiguous. CDR1 is MNHEY, CDR2 SMNVEV, per germline (reference sequence). V lost 5 bases, J lost 5 bases, and 16 bases lay in between. CDR3 length: 14 residues.

In this sample, this clonotype is medium-sized. The genes are TRBV27 and TRBJ2-2; no clear D gene. V lost 6 bases and J 6 bases, leaving 14 bases between the germline ends. Germline V gene sequence: CDR1 MNHEY, CDR2 SMNVEV (reference sequence). The CDR3 has 14 amino acids. The CDR3 sequence is CASSVFPGAGELFF. The CDR3 region has the DNA TGTGCCAGCAGCGTGTTCCCGGGTGCCGGGGAGCTGTTTTTT.

A word on this clonotype: The junction departs from germline at one end; a sequencing error may be responsible. The V and J genes are TRBV19 and TRBJ2-7; 7 nucleotides line up with TRBD2. The CDR3 runs 15 residues. Germline V gene sequence: CDR1 LNHDA, CDR2 SQIVND (reference sequence). DNA of the CDR3: TGTGCCAGTAGCCCAGCGGGGACCGGGTCCTACGAGCAGTGCTTC. This translates into CASSPAGTGSYEQCF.